This record looks at one TCR beta chain sequence and its context. The antigen remains undetermined. This sample is drawn from a study of shared clonotypes between healthy human individuals. Study observations and caveats: Shared clonotypes across all four donors exceeded non-shared ones in generation probability.

Deletions cut 3 bases from V and 4 bases from J, with 11 bases between. CDR1 is SGDLS, CDR2 YYNGEE, per germline. The CDR3 totals 14 residues. CD45RO-negative, CCR7-selected cells formed the naive CD8 fraction, which excluded terminally differentiated effector memory CD45RA+ cells. At a deep level, the assay was run. TCRdb keeps only in-frame clones here, not all; method: immunoSEQ multiplex PCR. Counted here are millions of clones, about 95% occurring once; the ten biggest clones make up around 1.1%. The sample consisted of naive CD8+ T cells sorted from blood. This chain links TRBV9 with TRBJ2-1, with D tentatively TRBD2 (7 bases). The TCR was taken from a man aged 18 to 29 in good health. The CDR3 DNA reads TGTGCCAGCAGCGAACAGGGACTATACAATGAGCAGTTCTTC. Encoded protein: CASSEQGLYNEQFF.